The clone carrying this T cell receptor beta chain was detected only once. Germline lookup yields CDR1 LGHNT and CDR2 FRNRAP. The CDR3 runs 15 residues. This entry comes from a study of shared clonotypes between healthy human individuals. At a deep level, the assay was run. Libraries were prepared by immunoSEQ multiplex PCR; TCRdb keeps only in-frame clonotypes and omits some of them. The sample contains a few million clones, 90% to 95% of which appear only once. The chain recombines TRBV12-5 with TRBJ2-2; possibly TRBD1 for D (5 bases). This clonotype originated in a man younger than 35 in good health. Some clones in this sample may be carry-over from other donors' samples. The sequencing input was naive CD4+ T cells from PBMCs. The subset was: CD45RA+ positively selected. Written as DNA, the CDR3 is TGTGTTAGGATGCCTGACAGCCATAACACCGGGGAGCTGTTTTTT. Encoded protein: CVRMPDSHNTGELFF.